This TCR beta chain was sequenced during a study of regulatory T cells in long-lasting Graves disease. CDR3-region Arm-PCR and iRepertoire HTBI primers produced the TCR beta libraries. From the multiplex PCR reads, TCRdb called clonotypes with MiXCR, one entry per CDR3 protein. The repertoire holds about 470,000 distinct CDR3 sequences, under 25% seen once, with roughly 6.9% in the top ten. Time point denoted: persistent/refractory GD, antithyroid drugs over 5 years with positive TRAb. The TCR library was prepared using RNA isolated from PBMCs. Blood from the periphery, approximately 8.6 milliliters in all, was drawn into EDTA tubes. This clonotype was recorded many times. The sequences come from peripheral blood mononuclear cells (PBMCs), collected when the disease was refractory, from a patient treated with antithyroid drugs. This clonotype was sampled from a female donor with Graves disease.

CDR3 DNA: TGTGCCAGCAGTTTTCAGGGACACGGTACGGAGACCCAGTACTTC. Its protein is CASSFQGHGTETQYF. The V call is TRBV12-3 or TRBV12-4, the J call TRBJ2-5; TRBD1 might be the D (6 bases). Between the trimmed V and J ends, which lost 3 bases and 5 bases, there was a span of 16 bases. The CDR3 is 15 residues long.